The rows below give T cell receptor beta chains drawn from one sample of a study of T cells in localized non-small cell lung cancer. This table comes from immunoSEQ multiplex PCR, and its TCRdb copy is limited to in-frame clones, with some not included. The table records some 21,000 clones, about 91% of them present only once. The sequencing here drew on peripheral blood, taken before any cancer treatment. The receptors were sampled from a man aged 40-75 years with stage I lung adenocarcinoma. Both conserved end residues are part of each CDR3. Each record gives: V gene, J gene, CDR3 protein.

TRBV28	TRBJ2-7	CASSTGLGRSEQYF
TRBV11-2	TRBJ2-3	CASRGSGGSTDTQYF
TRBV5-1	TRBJ2-7	CASSLDHRGGRLWYF
TRBV30	TRBJ2-7	CAWSQLGEQYF
TRBV5-6	TRBJ2-3	CASSSYGTPKISDTQYF
TRBV15	TRBJ2-5	CATSTRTGLETQYF
TRBV30	TRBJ1-1	CAWGTLVNTEAFF
TRBV19	TRBJ2-7	CASSTSTGFYEQYF
TRBV11-2	TRBJ1-4	CASSSDRRGLFF
TRBV15	TRBJ2-1	CATSRDLASYNEQFF
TRBV5-5	TRBJ2-1	CASSLEGTRNEQFF
TRBV5-4	TRBJ2-7	CASSSTSYEQYF
TRBV11-2	TRBJ2-7	CASSSYEQYF
TRBV10-1	TRBJ2-7	CAVHRNEQYF
TRBV27	TRBJ1-1	CASSFSGVNTEAFF
TRBV5-1	TRBJ1-1	CASSLFPGGDTEAFF
TRBV6-5	TRBJ2-3	CASSPPAGPGDTQYF
TRBV6-5	TRBJ2-1	CASRASGGNYNEQFF
TRBV7-9	TRBJ1-1	CASSRGQVNTEAFF
TRBV6-6	TRBJ2-7	CASSYSGGTYEQYF
TRBV11-2	TRBJ2-1	CASSLAGRYNEQFF
TRBV27	TRBJ2-3	CASSLLAESTDTQYF
TRBV2	TRBJ2-5	CASREAGWEAQYF
TRBV28	TRBJ2-3	CASSLGLTSATSDTQYF
TRBV7-2	TRBJ2-5	CASSTYQETQYF
TRBV27	TRBJ2-3	CAAGLGGDTQYF
TRBV5-5	TRBJ2-7	CASSLGLLYEQYF
TRBV2	TRBJ2-7	CASLPYVHEQYF